This is a list of T cell receptor beta chains from one sample in a study of shared clonotypes between healthy human individuals. The table came from immunoSEQ multiplex PCR; TCRdb's copy has only in-frame clones and leaves some out. The sample includes over a million clones, over 95% of them seen just once. The source material was naive CD4+ T cells sorted from blood. The receptor set was obtained from a man aged 25 to 40 in good health. CDR3s include the opening cysteine and the closing phenylalanine or tryptophan. The D gene is left open where the match is weak. Rows give clone size only sometimes, using once, few, many, or a class for an expanded clone.

>-|-|TRBJ2-3|TRBV7-6|13
CASSLAVADTQYF
>-|-|TRBJ2-3|TRBV14|17
CASSYRVSGGNSDTQYF
>-|-|TRBJ2-2|TRBV28|14
CATFQGSTTGELFF
>TRBD1|-|TRBJ1-2|TRBV19|17
CASSASIPGQGAYGYTF
>-|-|TRBJ1-1|TRBV7-9|13
CASSSGKDTEAFF
>TRBD2|-|TRBJ2-1|TRBV28|15
CASSQIAGGINEQFF
>TRBD1|-|TRBJ2-7|TRBV18|13
CASSLDRVNEQYF
>TRBD1|-|TRBJ2-7|TRBV28|15
CASSNAGTGGMEQYF
>-|-|TRBJ2-3|TRBV28|12
CASSPDTDTQYF
>-|-|TRBJ2-7|TRBV7-2|12
CASSSVLYEQYF
>TRBD2|-|TRBJ2-7|TRBV5-4|16
CASSGIAGGTNYEQYF
>-|few|TRBJ2-7|TRBV15|12
CATSRMGYEQYF
>-|-|TRBJ2-5|TRBV18|14
CASSPLGPPETQYF
>-|-|TRBJ2-7|TRBV19|16
CASSMGAGAMSYEQYF
>TRBD1|-|TRBJ1-2|TRBV27|13
CASSSQGAGGYTF
>-|-|TRBJ1-5|TRBV30|13
CAWSFQGIQPQHF
>-|-|TRBJ2-7|TRBV6-1|14
CASSEGDRKYEQYF
>-|-|TRBJ1-1|TRBV9|15
CASSVGGRADTEAFF
>-|-|TRBJ2-3|TRBV19|15
CASSIYTGSTDTQYF
>-|few|TRBJ2-1|TRBV7-9|11
CASSPIYEQFF
>TRBD2|once|TRBJ2-1|TRBV11-2|17
CASSLIWWPSGDNEQFF
>TRBD2|-|TRBJ2-3|TRBV11-3|16
CASSRASGRRTDTQYF
>TRBD2|-|TRBJ2-7|TRBV5-4|15
CASSLLAGVRYEQYF
>TRBD2|-|TRBJ2-1|TRBV2|16
CASSGTSGNSYNEQFF
>-|-|TRBJ1-2|TRBV28|14
CASSLNPTGYGYTF
>-|-|TRBJ2-6|TRBV12-1|15
CASSLWNSGANVLTF
>-|-|TRBJ2-7|TRBV30|12
CAWSGKLPPQYF
>TRBD1|-|TRBJ2-3|TRBV5-6|13
CASSPRGRGTQYF
>TRBD1|-|TRBJ1-2|TRBV7-9|16
CASSNDRGSAASGYTF
>-|-|TRBJ1-5|TRBV19|15
CASSPRPRANQPQHF
>TRBD1|-|TRBJ2-3|TRBV27|16
CASSWGPGQGTDTQYF
>-|-|TRBJ2-3|TRBV7-2|18
CASSLVTGLPASTDTQYF
>TRBD2|-|TRBJ2-2|TRBV10-3|15
CAIGAGTSLIGELFF
>TRBD1|-|TRBJ1-4|TRBV5-4|14
CASSTGTDPEKLFF
>-|-|TRBJ2-3|TRBV9|13
CASSLSPADTQYF
>-|-|TRBJ2-1|TRBV6-5|16
CASSYSIRGPYNEQFF
>-|-|TRBJ1-3|TRBV21-1|15
CASSKQGQVWNTIYF
>TRBD2|-|TRBJ2-7|TRBV5-1|16
CASSPGLAGSSYEQYF
>-|once|TRBJ1-2|TRBV19|15
CASNRRGGGGYGYTF
>-|-|TRBJ2-1|TRBV20-1|10
CSAPENEQFF
>-|-|TRBJ2-3|TRBV7-3|18
CASSQTTQGGLVSDTQYF
>-|-|TRBJ2-1|TRBV5-4|15
CASSLEGSGYNEQFF
>-|-|TRBJ1-5|TRBV27|16
CASSFYFKSGNQPQHF
>TRBD2|-|TRBJ2-3|TRBV18|19
CASSPLPAGTSGFTDTQYF
>-|-|TRBJ2-7|TRBV27|18
CASRLRQGTSRAPYEQYF
>-|-|TRBJ1-2|TRBV6-1|13
CATGGESHYGYTF
>-|-|TRBJ2-1|TRBV25-1|14
CASSEFSVVNEQFF